This T cell receptor beta chain was found in a study of human T cells and chemical hapten exposure. Study results and limitations: DPC sensitization did not alter TCRs above 1 in 1000 frequency.

TCRdb passed the RACE reads through MiXCR, listing each CDR3 protein once. The profile shows more than 60,000 distinct CDR3 sequences, around 8.7% of them singletons. Turning to this clonotype: Its antigen is still unknown.

Time point described: healthy volunteer bleed at 6 weeks. Unfractionated whole blood yielded total RNA. There are 17 residues in the CDR3. Trimming took 7 bases from V and 5 from J; bases not matched to a gene: 14. Germline values: CDR1 MNHNY, CDR2 SVGAGI (reference sequence). This clonotype was sampled from a male donor in good health. Some clones in this sample may be carry-over from other donors' samples. Sequencing used whole blood. The gene calls are TRBV6-6 and TRBJ2-3; TRBD2 matches at 11 bases. This CDR3 is CASTTGPSGRLVDTQYF. The CDR3 DNA sequence: TGTGCCAGCACCACGGGCCCTAGCGGGAGGTTGGTAGATACGCAGTATTTT.